Listed below are T cell receptor beta chains from one sample, sequenced in a study of identical twins. TCRdb passed the 5' RACE reads through MiXCR, listing each CDR3 protein once. The sample includes 350,000 to 400,000 distinct CDR3 sequences, around 9.7% of them seen just once. What was sequenced was naive T cells sorted from blood. All receptors derive from a woman aged 50 to 65 in good health. Each CDR3 is given with its conserved first and last residue. The order of the fields is CDR3 length, D gene, V gene, J gene, clone size, CDR3 protein, CDR3 DNA. The D gene is left open where the match is weak. Clone size is shown for a subset of rows, as once, few, many or a class of expanded clone.

>16|-|TRBV6-5|TRBJ2-1|few
CASSSPLGGRSSEQFF
TGTGCCAGCAGCTCCCCATTAGGAGGGCGGTCAAGTGAGCAGTTCTTC
>16|TRBD2|TRBV15|TRBJ2-1|many
CATSRDLAGGANEQFF
TGTGCCACCAGCAGAGACCTCGCGGGAGGGGCCAATGAGCAGTTCTTC
>16|-|TRBV4-2|TRBJ2-3|-
CASSQMGAVRSDTQYF
TGTGCCAGCAGCCAAATGGGAGCCGTTAGGTCAGATACGCAGTATTTT
>16|TRBD2|TRBV6-1|TRBJ2-3|few
CASSDWSGKGTDTQYF
TGTGCCAGCAGTGATTGGAGCGGGAAGGGCACAGATACGCAGTATTTT
>13|-|TRBV20-1|TRBJ2-2|-
CSANSVGAGELFF
TGCAGTGCTAACAGCGTGGGGGCCGGGGAGCTGTTTTTT
>14|-|TRBV7-3|TRBJ2-7|many
CASSLSVGQYEQYF
TGTGCCAGCAGCTTATCGGTGGGGCAATACGAGCAGTACTTC
>13|-|TRBV3-1|TRBJ2-1|-
CASSHVNYNEQFF
TGTGCCAGCAGCCACGTAAACTACAATGAGCAGTTCTTC
>17|-|TRBV9|TRBJ2-3|many
CASSEPEDGTSTDTQYF
TGTGCCAGCAGCGAACCCGAGGACGGCACTAGCACAGATACGCAGTATTTT
>15|-|TRBV20-1|TRBJ2-7|-
CSAAPGTVEPCEQYF
TGCAGTGCTGCCCCCGGGACCGTAGAACCTTGCGAGCAGTACTTC
>16|-|TRBV12-3/TRBV12-4|TRBJ2-1|few
CASSPPRQAKNNEQFF
TGTGCCAGCAGTCCCCCTAGGCAGGCTAAAAACAATGAGCAGTTCTTC
>15|TRBD2|TRBV4-1|TRBJ2-7|few
CASSQGSGTFYEQYF
TGCGCCAGCAGCCAAGGTAGCGGGACGTTCTACGAGCAGTACTTC
>17|TRBD2|TRBV11-2|TRBJ2-1|many
CASSPRPTSGSSHEQFF
TGTGCCAGCAGCCCCCGTCCAACTAGCGGGAGTAGCCATGAGCAGTTCTTC
>14|-|TRBV12-3/TRBV12-4|TRBJ1-4|many
CATSPGRSNEKLFF
TGTGCCACGTCCCCGGGACGGAGTAATGAAAAACTGTTTTTT
>14|-|TRBV2|TRBJ2-5|many
CASSEAPIQETQYF
TGTGCCAGCAGTGAAGCACCGATCCAAGAGACCCAGTACTTC
>12|-|TRBV9|TRBJ2-2|-
CASSVALGELFF
TGTGCCAGCAGCGTAGCTCTCGGGGAGCTGTTTTTT
>17|TRBD1|TRBV5-8|TRBJ2-3|-
CASSLVGQGGRTDTQYF
TGTGCCAGCAGCTTGGTGGGACAGGGGGGTCGGACAGATACGCAGTATTTT
>16|-|TRBV21-1|TRBJ2-1|few
CASSNPGRLSYNEQFF
TGTGCCAGCAGCAACCCTGGGAGGCTCTCCTACAATGAGCAGTTCTTC
>13|-|TRBV20-1|TRBJ2-1|many
CSARDRNLREQFF
TGCAGTGCTAGAGATAGGAACCTTCGGGAGCAGTTCTTC
>14|-|TRBV6-2/TRBV6-3|TRBJ2-1|many
CASSYSGTLNEQFF
TGTGCCAGCAGTTATTCCGGGACCCTCAATGAGCAGTTCTTC
>16|TRBD2|TRBV3-1|TRBJ2-1|-
CASSQEAQLASGRSFF
TGTGCCAGCAGCCAAGAGGCCCAATTAGCGTCCGGGAGGTCGTTCTTC
>14|TRBD2|TRBV5-1|TRBJ2-7|few
CASSSTSASYEQYF
TGCGCCAGCAGCTCGACTAGCGCTTCCTACGAGCAGTACTTC
>14|TRBD1|TRBV5-1|TRBJ1-3|few
CASSARGSGNTIYF
TGCGCCAGCAGCGCCAGGGGGAGTGGAAACACCATATATTTT
>12|-|TRBV10-2|TRBJ1-1|many
CASSEGLIEAFF
TGCGCCAGCAGTGAGGGGTTAATCGAAGCTTTCTTT
>11|-|TRBV29-1|TRBJ1-2|few
CSVAPIYGYTF
TGCAGCGTTGCCCCTATCTATGGCTACACCTTC
>12|-|TRBV10-3|TRBJ2-3|-
CAISEIQGSQYF
TGTGCCATCAGTGAGATTCAGGGTTCGCAGTATTTT
>14|-|TRBV25-1|TRBJ1-1|-
CASSGTISNTEAFF
TGTGCCAGCAGTGGCACAATTTCCAACACTGAAGCTTTCTTT
>15|TRBD1|TRBV5-1|TRBJ1-4|few
CASSTGTGGNEKLFF
TGCGCCAGCAGCACTGGGACAGGGGGTAATGAAAAACTGTTTTTT
>15|TRBD1|TRBV7-2|TRBJ2-7|few
CASSLGGQGIYEQYF
TGTGCCAGCAGCTTAGGGGGACAGGGGATCTACGAGCAGTACTTC
>14|-|TRBV5-1|TRBJ2-2|few
CASRTGSGGRELFF
TGCGCCAGCAGAACGGGATCGGGGGGCCGGGAGCTGTTTTTT
>14|-|TRBV7-8|TRBJ2-7|few
CASSQELFTYEQYF
TGTGCCAGCAGCCAAGAACTTTTTACCTACGAGCAGTACTTC
>15|TRBD1|TRBV10-3|TRBJ2-3|many
CAISEGRGSTDTQYF
TGTGCCATCAGTGAGGGCAGGGGGAGCACAGATACGCAGTATTTT
>15|-|TRBV7-9|TRBJ2-7|few
CASSLLAGRNFEQYF
TGTGCCAGCAGCTTACTGGCGGGACGGAACTTCGAGCAGTACTTC
>12|-|TRBV24-1|TRBJ1-1|-
CATSDGPRGTFF
TGTGCCACCAGTGATGGGCCGCGGGGGACTTTCTTT
>15|TRBD2|TRBV3-1|TRBJ2-5|-
CASSPPGLGQETQYF
TGTGCCAGCAGCCCCCCGGGACTAGGCCAAGAGACCCAGTACTTC
>13|-|TRBV27|TRBJ2-7|-
CASTPPGSREQYF
TGTGCCAGCACCCCCCCTGGGAGTAGGGAGCAGTACTTC
>16|TRBD2|TRBV5-6|TRBJ2-3|-
CASSLLAGVRTDTQYF
TGTGCCAGCAGCTTGCTAGCGGGAGTGAGGACAGATACGCAGTATTTT
>14|TRBD2|TRBV12-3/TRBV12-4|TRBJ2-5|few
CASSPGGGWETQYF
TGTGCCAGCAGCCCCGGGGGGGGCTGGGAGACCCAGTACTTC
>17|-|TRBV7-2|TRBJ1-3|-
CASSLGGTGLSGNTIYF
TGTGCCAGCAGCTTAGGAGGAACGGGGCTATCAGGAAACACCATATATTTT
>8|-|TRBV20-1|TRBJ2-1|many
CSLNEQFF
TGCAGTTTAAATGAGCAGTTCTTC
>16|-|TRBV20-1|TRBJ1-4|many
CSASSLGAGANEKLFF
TGCAGTGCTAGCTCATTGGGGGCAGGGGCTAATGAAAAACTGTTTTTT
>15|TRBD2|TRBV3-1|TRBJ2-3|many
CASSQVLAGGDTQYF
TGTGCCAGCAGCCAAGTGCTAGCGGGAGGGGATACGCAGTATTTT
>16|TRBD2|TRBV11-3|TRBJ2-1|-
CASSARSSGGSNEQFF
TGTGCCAGCAGCGCTAGGTCTAGCGGGGGTTCCAATGAGCAGTTCTTC